Described below is a single T cell receptor (beta chain) sequence and its context. The specificity of this receptor is unknown. No clone much larger than this one lies a single base away; base qualities are absent. Trimming accounts for 4 bases at V and 5 bases at J, while the number of junction bases matched to no gene is 4. Per the germline V gene, MNHNS is the CDR1 and SASEGT is the CDR2. The CDR3 measures 14 amino acids from cysteine to phenylalanine. Just the 42-base CDR3 DNA is kept, in frame starting at base 1. This sample's time point label indicates: baseline before first vaccination. Vaccinee samples were obtained from the UK trials COV001 and COV002, which included a single-blind randomized controlled phase 2/3 trial of AZD1222 (ChAdOx1 nCoV-19) in healthy adults. Trial participant PBMC samples were collected at day 0 and day 28 after the second dose for TCRbeta chain sequencing. The data were taken from a study of T cell responses to AZD1222 COVID-19 vaccine (dated by TCRdb to the early 2020s). Context from the whole study: Because spike-specific TCR depth and breadth did not differ between the two schedules, AZD1222 recipients who got a second dose at roughly 4 weeks were pooled with those who got a second dose at roughly 12 weeks. A total of more than 230 trial participants underwent TCR sequencing, of whom around 200 received two doses of AZD1222 and 26 received two doses of the MenACWY control vaccine. Enrollment into the trials was organized by age into subgroups of 18-55, 56-69 and 70-plus years, and those subgroups contained around 150, 28 and 57 TCR-sequenced participants, respectively. The research as a whole found: CD4 TCRs associated with the vaccine covered the entire spike protein, and the dominant responses were in regions 160-218 and 743-854. Spike-specific TCR breadth and depth rose significantly after two AZD1222 doses compared with day 0 and with MenACWY recipients. Reportedly, close to half of the unique spike-specific TCRs recognized epitopes lying outside the regions that are mutated in the B.1.351 and B.1.1.7 variants. The 56-69-year group was small, and its depth increase did not reach significance, likely because of low power. Conclusions about previously exposed vaccinees are limited, since just six AZD1222 recipients were seropositive for SARS-CoV-2 at baseline. Participants were mostly white British, with more females than males. The authors suggested clonal diversity may have been underestimated. Because no day 14 peak-response samples were available, the repertoires could be characterized only after the peak T cell response.

The CDR3 regions of human TCRbeta chains were subjected to immunosequencing. On the authors' methods: TCRs in the repertoires were matched against a reference library of SARS-CoV-2-specific TCRs that had been generated with the MIRA antigen-specificity platform. Breadth was defined as the fraction of unique TCRs that were SARS-CoV-2-associated. Depth was defined as the fraction of total T cells that were SARS-CoV-2-associated. Using the MIRA data, each spike-specific TCR was assigned both to the spike region to which the TCR was reactive and to a CD4 or CD8 class. Log10-transformed breadth and depth values were compared by one-way ANOVA with Sidak's multiple comparisons tests. Here the immuneACCESS table is served through TCRdb, limited to in-frame sequences with V and J called. Missing clones are a known gap in these copies; in checked studies unresolved V genes cover under half, and the rest lacks a known reason. The DNA gave D and trimming, while V, J and clone size come from that table. A total of 200,000 to 300,000 clones appear in this sample, 85% to 95% of them only once. The ten largest account for less than 0.6% of the sample.

The sequence was collected from an adult in good health. Sequences were derived from peripheral blood, sampled on day 0 of AZD1222 vaccination. The chain was built from TRBV6-1 and TRBJ2-7; 11 bases in between match TRBD2. The CDR3 protein is CASSVAGGADEQYF. The DNA sequence is TGTGCCAGCAGTGTAGCGGGAGGGGCGGACGAGCAGTACTTC.